This T cell receptor (beta chain) stems from a study of T cell responses to AZD1222 COVID-19 vaccine. Points from the study as a whole: In a largely white British group with more females than males, clonal diversity was possibly underestimated.

V lost 0 bases and J lost 2, with 5 bases in between. This CDR3 region has 14 residues. CDR1 is MNHNS, CDR2 SASEGT, per germline. Clones were sequenced by immunoSEQ multiplex PCR, and TCRdb holds only the in-frame ones, with some missing. The profile covers over 130,000 clones, with just under 95% appearing a single time and about 4.8% taken by the ten largest. Notes on this clone: Its cognate antigen is unknown.

The origin of this receptor is an adult in good health. The source material was peripheral blood, sampled on day 0 of AZD1222 vaccination. V usage is TRBV6-1 and J usage is TRBJ1-5; the D gene is possibly TRBD1 (5 bases). CDR3 region: CASSEAGGNQPQHF. CDR3 in DNA: TGTGCCAGCAGTGAAGCAGGGGGCAATCAGCCCCAGCATTTT.